The 32 T cell receptor beta chains below come from one sample, sequenced in a study of beta chain features in type 1 diabetes. Their cognate antigens are unknown. The study, taken as a whole, reports: Shorter TCRB CDR3s, moderately but significantly so, marked every one of the four CD4+ subsets in Type 1 diabetes patients.

Expressed TCRB transcripts were sequenced, since all the RNA that had been isolated was reverse transcribed. Assay: immunoSEQ multiplex PCR; the TCRdb copy retains only in-frame clones and omits some. The sample has fewer than 350,000 clones, 15% seen once; the top ten hold less than 0.02%. Sequences were obtained from naive CD4+ T cells from blood. Receptor source: a man between 18 and 35 years old with type 1 diabetes.

This clone was found a few times. J is TRBJ1-5 and V is TRBV27, with D unclear. V lost 5 bases and J 6 bases, leaving 11 bases between the germline ends. This CDR3 is built from 13 residues. The germline V gene has CDR1 MNHEY and CDR2 SMNVEV (reference sequence). DNA of the CDR3: TGTGCCAGCAGTCTTACCCTAGGTCAGCCCCAGCATTTT. Amino acid sequence: CASSLTLGQPQHF.

CDR3 sequence reads: CASSPEQGSWQYF. Here the CDR3 DNA reads TGCGCCAGCAGCCCGGAGCAGGGAAGCTGGCAGTACTTC. J is TRBJ2-7 and V is TRBV5-1; possible D gene TRBD1, 5 bases. V shed 4 bases and J shed 9 bases, with 17 bases lying between them. The CDR3 runs to 13 residues. CDR1 SGHRS and CDR2 YFSETQ come from the germline V gene.

The chain links TRBV5-1 to TRBJ2-1; TRBD2 matches 12 bases. The trim removed 0 bases at V and 9 bases at J, leaving 7 bases unmatched. Germline V gene data show CDR1 as SGHRS and CDR2 as YFSETQ. This CDR3 has 16 residues. CDR3 protein: CASSLALAGGTGEQFF. Here the CDR3 DNA reads TGCGCCAGCAGCTTGGCACTAGCGGGAGGAACGGGTGAGCAGTTCTTC.

The chain recombines TRBV11-2 with TRBJ2-1; 8 nucleotides align to TRBD1. The V gene's germline CDR1 is SGHAT and CDR2 FQNNGV. The V segment lost 5 bases and the J segment 6 bases; nucleotides outside the gene matches: 9. This CDR3 has 15 residues. The CDR3 nucleotides read TGTGCCAGCAGCATTGACAGGGGCCCCTTCAATGAGCAGTTCTTC. It encodes CASSIDRGPFNEQFF.

The genes are TRBV19 and TRBJ1-2; D is unclear. Trimming shortened V by 6 bases and J by 4 bases, and 12 bases separated the two germline ends. In germline, CDR1 is LNHDA, CDR2 SQIVND (reference sequence). This CDR3 spans 13 amino acids. The CDR3 bases are TGTGCCAGTAGGTCCGGGATTGGCTATGGCTACACCTTC. This sequence encodes CASRSGIGYGYTF.

This clone was found a few times. This sample also contains other DNA sequences that code for the same CDR3. The rearrangement joins TRBV30 to TRBJ2-3; D ambiguous. Trimming left V 0 bases short and J 6 bases short, with 7 bases between. CDR3 size: 12 residues. Germline V CDR1 and CDR2: GTSNPN, SVGIG (reference sequence). CDR3 protein: CAWSVIRDTQYF. CDR3 DNA sequence: TGTGCCTGGAGTGTTATTCGGGATACGCAGTATTTT.

This clone turned up a few times. Other DNA sequences in this specimen translate into the identical CDR3. This chain uses TRBV18 with TRBJ1-1; D is uncertain. Trimming took 2 bases from V and 2 from J, leaving 3 bases between them. The CDR3 covers 12 residues. Germline CDR1 reads KGHSH; CDR2 reads LQKENI. The CDR3 DNA reads TGTGCCAGCTCACCAAGCAACACTGAAGCTTTCTTT. Translation gives CASSPSNTEAFF.

The chain is built from TRBV15 and TRBJ1-5, with TRBD1 matching over 9 bases. The CDR3 consists of 16 residues. Germline values: CDR1 LNHNV, CDR2 YYDKDF (reference sequence). The J segment lost 6 bases and the V segment lost 5 bases, leaving 11 bases of the junction unmatched. Here the CDR3 reads CATSATGGRGVQPQHF. CDR3 bases: TGTGCCACCAGCGCGACAGGGGGAAGGGGTGTTCAGCCCCAGCATTTT.

This clone was observed a handful of times. Other DNA sequences in the same sample also yield this CDR3. The rearrangement uses TRBV28 and TRBJ2-5; D is ambiguous. CDR1 is MDHEN, CDR2 SYDVKM, per germline. The CDR3 runs to 10 residues. V was pared by 8 bases and J by 2 bases, with 3 bases between. In DNA form, the CDR3 reads TGTGCCAGCTCTCAAGAGACCCAGTACTTC. It encodes CASSQETQYF.

The DNA for the CDR3 is TGTGCCAGCGGGACAGGCGGGCCCCAAGAGACCCAGTACTTC. Translation: CASGTGGPQETQYF. The rearrangement joins TRBV6-4 to TRBJ2-5; 8 bases align to TRBD1. V shed 8 bases, J shed 1 base, and the junction held 6 bases outside the gene matches. Germline CDR1 MRHNA, CDR2 SNTAGT. CDR3 size: 14 residues.

This clone was seen more than once but under ten times. The J gene is TRBJ2-7, the V gene TRBV29-1; no definite D call. CDR3 length: 11 amino acids. Trimming took 4 bases from V and 3 from J, leaving 7 bases between them. Germline V lookup: CDR1 SQVTM, CDR2 ANQGSEA. In DNA form, the CDR3 reads TGCAGCGTTGGTAACAGCTACGAGCAGTACTTC. This gives the protein CSVGNSYEQYF.

This clone was detected a few times. The V call is TRBV6-6, the J call TRBJ2-3; 7 bases agree with TRBD2. CDR1 and CDR2 from the germline V gene are MNHNY and SVGAGI (reference sequence). The trim removed 4 bases at V and 11 bases at J, leaving 15 bases unmatched. The CDR3 loop spans 15 amino acids. CDR3 bases: TGTGCCAGCAGTTCGGGGGGATGGAGGAGGGGTGGGCAGTATTTT. Residues: CASSSGGWRRGGQYF.

This clone has a handful of counts. The chain is built from TRBV7-2 and TRBJ2-1; D might be TRBD2 (5 bases). Looked up from germline, CDR1 is SGHTA and CDR2 is FQGNSA. CDR3 size: 15 residues. Trimming removed 0 bases from V and 10 bases from J, with 16 bases in between. The CDR3: CASSLASQRRGEQFF. Here the CDR3 DNA reads TGTGCCAGCAGCTTAGCATCCCAACGCCGGGGAGAGCAGTTCTTC.

This clone was picked up a small number of times. The chain combines TRBV11-3 with TRBJ1-5; D remains ambiguous. Germline CDR1 is SGHNT and CDR2 is YENEEA. CDR3 length: 17 amino acids. The germline V and J ends were trimmed by 1 base and 4 bases, with 17 bases remaining between them. CDR3 loop: CASSLAGLVYHNQPQHF. CDR3 bases: TGTGCCAGCAGCTTAGCCGGTTTGGTATATCATAATCAGCCCCAGCATTTT.

There are a few counts of this clone. This chain links TRBV29-1 with TRBJ2-3; 9 bases are shared with TRBD1. Germline CDR1 reads SQVTM; CDR2 reads ANQGSEA. V lost 8 bases and J lost 1; bases outside the gene matches: 7. The CDR3 is made up of 14 amino acids. CDR3 amino acids: CSLDRGAGTDTQYF. The CDR3 DNA reads as TGCAGCTTGGACAGGGGTGCTGGCACAGATACGCAGTATTTT.

The chain links TRBV4-3 to TRBJ2-3, with D possibly being TRBD1 (7 bases). The CDR3 has 18 amino acids. Germline CDR1 and CDR2: LGHNA and YSLEER. Between the trimmed V and J ends, which lost 0 bases and 4 bases, there was a span of 20 bases. CDR3: CASSQDFVPGGTADTQYF. Here the CDR3 DNA reads TGCGCCAGCAGCCAAGATTTCGTGCCAGGGGGGACGGCAGATACGCAGTATTTT.

This clone appeared a few times. The chain combines TRBV5-1 with TRBJ1-6; D unclear. The CDR3 is 16 residues long. Trimming removed 4 bases from V and 6 bases from J, with 17 bases in between. Per germline, CDR1 SGHRS and CDR2 YFSETQ. The CDR3 sequence is CASSATSGPANSPLHF. The DNA of the CDR3 is TGCGCCAGCAGCGCCACGAGTGGGCCTGCTAATTCACCCCTCCACTTT. Supplemented by reference TRBV5-1 and TRBJ1-6, the full variable domain reads KAGVTQTPRYLIKTRGQQVTLSCSPISGHRSVSWYQQTPGQGLQFLFEYFSETQRNKGNFPGRFSGRQFSNSRSEMNVSTLELGDSALYLCASSATSGPANSPLHFGNGTRLTVT.

The count of this clone is one. J is TRBJ1-1 and V is TRBV5-1, with D perhaps TRBD1 (5 bases). Between the trimmed V and J ends, which lost 6 bases and 7 bases, there was a span of 16 bases. Germline-derived CDR1 and CDR2 are SGHRS and YFSETQ. The CDR3 totals 13 residues. The CDR3 coding sequence is TGCGCCAGCACATTCCAGGGAGGGGATGAAGCTTTCTTT. Its protein product is CASTFQGGDEAFF.

The chain combines TRBV10-3 with TRBJ2-1, with D maybe TRBD1 (6 bases). Per germline, CDR1 ENHRY and CDR2 SYGVKD. This CDR3 spans 13 amino acids. Trimming pared 1 base from V and 7 bases from J, leaving 8 bases between. The CDR3 region is CAISELQGNEQFF. CDR3 nucleotides: TGTGCCATCAGTGAGTTACAGGGAAATGAGCAGTTCTTC.

This clone was seen only a few times. The chain carries TRBV7-9 and TRBJ1-4; 8 positions match TRBD1. With 5 bases clipped from V and 0 bases from J, the junction kept 2 bases outside the gene matches. The germline CDR1 and CDR2 sequences are SEHNR and FQNEAQ (reference sequence). This CDR3 is built from 15 residues. CDR3 loop: CASSDRGATNEKLFF. The DNA for the CDR3 is TGTGCCAGCAGCGACAGGGGAGCAACTAATGAAAAACTGTTTTTT.

The table lists this clone with a few counts. This chain uses TRBV6-5 with TRBJ2-5, with 11 nucleotides matching TRBD2. The junction had 4 bases not matched to a gene; V was cut back by 3 bases and J by 1 base. The CDR3 spans 16 residues. The germline gives CDR1 MNHEY, CDR2 SVGAGI. DNA for the CDR3: TGTGCCAGCAGTTATCGGCTAGCGGGGGGCCAAGAGACCCAGTACTTC. This encodes CASSYRLAGGQETQYF.

This rearrangement joins TRBV5-6 to TRBJ1-2; no reliable D call. Per the germline V gene, CDR1 is SGHDT and CDR2 is YYEEEE. Trimming removed 0 bases from V and 1 base from J, with 10 bases in between. The CDR3 runs to 15 residues. CDR3: CASSLVPGDNYGYTF. The CDR3 DNA reads as TGTGCCAGCAGCTTGGTTCCAGGTGATAACTATGGCTACACCTTC.

This clone was observed a few times. The chain couples TRBV7-6 to TRBJ2-1; TRBD1 aligns across 7 bases. With V trimmed by 7 bases and J by 4 bases, 13 bases remained unmatched. The V gene's germline CDR1 is SGHVS and CDR2 FNYEAQ. The CDR3 sequence is 16 residues long. CDR3 region: CASNEFRDRPYNEQFF. CDR3 coding DNA: TGTGCCAGCAACGAATTCCGGGACAGACCTTACAATGAGCAGTTCTTC.

This sequence joins TRBV19 and TRBJ2-7; TRBD2 aligns across 9 bases. CDR1 and CDR2 (germline): LNHDA, SQIVND (reference sequence). The trim removed 6 bases at V and 4 bases at J, leaving 7 bases unmatched. This CDR3 is 14 amino acids long. The CDR3 loop is CASRRTSVAYEQYF. The CDR3 DNA sequence: TGTGCCAGTAGGCGGACTAGCGTGGCTTACGAGCAGTACTTC.

This chain links TRBV28 with TRBJ1-5; the D is unclear. Trimming cost V 6 bases and J 3 bases, with 15 bases left between them. The germline gives CDR1 MDHEN, CDR2 SYDVKM. This CDR3 has 15 amino acids. CDR3 in DNA: TGTGCCAGCAGCGACGGGGTTCAGATCAATCAGCCCCAGCATTTT. It translates to CASSDGVQINQPQHF.

The chain joins TRBV28 to TRBJ1-5; D is undetermined. Germline V lookup: CDR1 MDHEN, CDR2 SYDVKM. Trimming removed 1 base from V and 5 bases from J, with 15 bases in between. This CDR3 contains 16 residues. CDR3 bases: TGTGCCAGCAGTTTATACCCCCAACAGAGTGATCAGCCCCAGCATTTT. It encodes CASSLYPQQSDQPQHF.

This clone has only a few counts. The chain joins TRBV11-2 to TRBJ2-5; D is perhaps TRBD2 (6 bases). V gave up 5 bases and J gave up 5 bases, with 30 bases separating them. CDR3 size: 19 residues. Germline loops: CDR1 SGHAT, CDR2 FQNNGV. CDR3 in DNA: TGTGCCAGCAGCCCCTACCCCGATGACTACGTCGGGAGACGGGAGACCCAGTACTTC. Its translation: CASSPYPDDYVGRRETQYF.

This clone was observed a single time. This chain connects TRBV7-2 to TRBJ2-3; 9 nucleotides match TRBD1. CDR3 length: 15 amino acids. V shed 2 bases, J shed 6 bases, and the junction held 6 bases outside the gene matches. Germline V CDR1 and CDR2: SGHTA, FQGNSA. The CDR3 region has the DNA TGTGCCAGCAGCTTAAACGGACAGGGGCGGGATACGCAGTATTTT. Encoded protein: CASSLNGQGRDTQYF. The full variable domain, its missing parts supplied by reference TRBV7-2 and TRBJ2-3, is GAGVSQSPSNKVTEKGKDVELRCDPISGHTALYWYRQSLGQGLEFLIYFQGNSAPDKSGLPSDRFSAERTGGSVSTLTIQRTQQEDSAVYLCASSLNGQGRDTQYFGPGTRLTVL.

The genes are TRBV13 and TRBJ1-2; D unresolved. There are 14 residues in the CDR3. Looked up from germline, CDR1 is PRHDT and CDR2 is FYEKMQ (reference sequence). V lost 0 bases and J lost 2, with 7 bases in between. CDR3 nucleotides: TGTGCCAGCAGCTTAGGGCCAGGCAACTATGGCTACACCTTC. Translation: CASSLGPGNYGYTF.

The V gene is TRBV27, the J gene TRBJ2-5; no clear D. The CDR3 has 11 amino acids. The germline gives CDR1 MNHEY, CDR2 SMNVEV (reference sequence). CDR3 amino acids: CARPGMETQYF. The CDR3 DNA follows: TGTGCGCGCCCGGGTATGGAGACCCAGTACTTC.

This clone showed up just a few times. V is TRBV2 and J is TRBJ2-7; D remains ambiguous. Trimming took 5 bases from V and 2 from J, leaving 10 bases between them. The CDR3 has 13 residues. Germline loops: CDR1 SNHLY, CDR2 FYNNEI. CDR3 amino acids: CASSLGKTYEQYF. CDR3 DNA sequence: TGTGCCAGCAGTCTTGGCAAGACCTACGAGCAGTACTTC.

This clone came up a few times. The chain couples TRBV5-1 to TRBJ2-1, with D uncertain. With 4 bases removed from V and 9 bases from J, the gap between germline ends came to 14 bases. This CDR3 contains 13 residues. From germline, CDR1 is SGHRS and CDR2 YFSETQ. CDR3 nucleotides: TGCGCCAGCAGCGGAGAGGTCAACCGTGAGCAGTTCTTC. This encodes CASSGEVNREQFF.